This is a list of T cell receptor beta chains from one sample in a study of blood T cell repertoires in COVID-19. Sequencing was performed with immunoSEQ multiplex PCR; in TCRdb, only in-frame clones are kept and a portion is missing. The sample includes about 220,000 clones, 80% to 90% of them seen just once. The specimen was peripheral blood. The receptors originated from a man aged 50-60 years who had recovered from COVID-19. Each CDR3 is given with its conserved first and last residue. Fields, in order: CDR3 protein, CDR3 DNA, clone size, CDR3 length, V gene, D gene, J gene. The D gene is left open where the match is weak. Expanded clones get a size class; other rows say once, few or many, or leave the size out.

CASSDRVLGGYTF | TGTGCCAGCAGTGACAGGGTGCTGGGTGGCTACACCTTC | few | 13 | TRBV27 | TRBD1 | TRBJ1-2
CASSRRERSGELFF | TGTGCCAGCTCAAGGAGGGAGCGATCCGGGGAGCTGTTTTTT | many | 14 | TRBV19 | . | TRBJ2-2
CATSRGRREGNEQFF | TGTGCCACCAGCAGAGGGAGGCGGGAGGGCAATGAGCAGTTCTTC | . | 15 | TRBV15 | TRBD2 | TRBJ2-1
CASSLGHTGNTIYF | TGTGCCAGCAGTTTAGGGCATACTGGAAACACCATATATTTT | . | 14 | TRBV28 | . | TRBJ1-3
CASSPPPGTPPAYEQYF | TGTGCCAGCAGTCCCCCCCCCGGGACTCCACCGGCCTACGAGCAGTACTTC | . | 17 | TRBV27 | . | TRBJ2-7
CATRARFSTDTQYF | TGTGCCACCAGAGCAAGATTCAGCACAGATACGCAGTATTTT | once | 14 | TRBV24-1 | . | TRBJ2-3
CASSPLLVSSGANVLTF | TGTGCCAGCTCACCCCTATTAGTGAGCTCTGGGGCCAACGTCCTGACTTTC | . | 17 | TRBV18 | . | TRBJ2-6
CSVEGAAGELFF | TGCAGCGTTGAAGGGGCCGCCGGGGAGCTGTTTTTT | . | 12 | TRBV29-1 | . | TRBJ2-2
CASSYEGAGTEAFF | TGTGCCAGCAGTTACGAGGGGGCGGGGACTGAAGCTTTCTTT | once | 14 | TRBV6-6 | TRBD1 | TRBJ1-1
CASRDPGQPSSGNTIYF | TGTGCCAGTAGGGACCCGGGACAACCGAGCTCTGGAAACACCATATATTTT | . | 17 | TRBV19 | . | TRBJ1-3
CASSSRVFSGHEGYEQYF | TGTGCCAGCAGCTCCCGAGTGTTTTCAGGGCACGAAGGCTACGAGCAGTACTTC | once | 18 | TRBV7-7 | . | TRBJ2-7
CASGGLTNQPQHF | TGTGCCAGCGGTGGACTGACTAATCAGCCCCAGCATTTT | . | 13 | TRBV28 | . | TRBJ1-5
CATRRLNTEAFF | TGTGCCACCCGGAGATTAAACACTGAAGCTTTCTTT | . | 12 | TRBV14 | . | TRBJ1-1
CATSDGPKLQFF | TGTGCCACCAGTGATGGTCCTAAGTTACAGTTCTTC | . | 12 | TRBV24-1 | . | TRBJ2-1
CASSFSSGSFIEQFF | TGTGCCAGCAGCTTCTCTAGCGGGAGTTTTATTGAGCAGTTCTTC | . | 15 | TRBV5-4 | TRBD2 | TRBJ2-1
CASKEGGDYEQYF | TGTGCCAGCAAGGAGGGAGGGGACTACGAGCAGTACTTC | . | 13 | TRBV28 | TRBD2 | TRBJ2-7
CASSSGLAGVRAQYF | TGCGCCAGCAGCAGTGGACTAGCGGGAGTTAGGGCCCAGTACTTC | . | 15 | TRBV5-1 | TRBD2 | TRBJ2-5
CASSPSAQPNSPLHF | TGTGCCAGCAGTCCGAGCGCGCAGCCAAATTCACCCCTCCACTTT | . | 15 | TRBV2 | . | TRBJ1-6
CASSPSGQGAQNTIYF | TGTGCCAGCAGCCCTTCGGGACAGGGGGCTCAGAACACCATATATTTT | medium-sized | 16 | TRBV9 | TRBD1 | TRBJ1-3
CASSARTSGSYNEQFF | TGTGCCAGCAGCGCGCGGACTAGCGGATCCTACAATGAGCAGTTCTTC | . | 16 | TRBV14 | TRBD2 | TRBJ2-1
CAWSRLAGVYNEQFF | TGTGCCTGGAGCCGACTAGCGGGAGTTTACAATGAGCAGTTCTTC | . | 15 | TRBV30 | TRBD2 | TRBJ2-1
CASSDILGTDTQYF | TGCGCCAGCAGTGACATACTGGGCACAGATACGCAGTATTTT | . | 14 | TRBV10-1 | . | TRBJ2-3